This passage covers 5 T cell receptor beta chains from one sample sequenced in a study of blood T cell repertoires in COVID-19. The protocol was immunoSEQ multiplex PCR, while the TCRdb copy is restricted to in-frame clones and leaves out a portion. The table has about 200,000 clones, around 80% seen once. The sample was peripheral blood. The receptors here all came from a woman older than 75 with acute or convalescent COVID-19.

The chain carries TRBV16 and TRBJ1-2; 7 bases match TRBD1. In germline, CDR1 is KGHSY, CDR2 FQNENV. The CDR3 is 14 residues long. The V segment lost 0 bases and the J segment 4 bases; nucleotides outside the gene matches: 2. DNA for the CDR3: TGTGCCAGCAGCCAATCGGGACAGCCCTATGGCTACACCTTC. Its protein product is CASSQSGQPYGYTF. The full variable domain, in which reference TRBV16 and TRBJ1-2 provide the parts outside the CDR3, is GEEVAQTPKHLVRGEGQKAKLYCAPIKGHSYVFWYQQVLKNEFKFLISFQNENVFDETGMPKERFSAKCLPNSPCSLEIQATKLEDSAVYFCASSQSGQPYGYTFGSGTRLTVV.

This rearrangement joins TRBV6-4 to TRBJ2-2; a weak D match, TRBD2 (7 bases). CDR1 MRHNA and CDR2 SNTAGT come from the germline V gene. The CDR3 length is 15 residues. Deletions cut 0 bases from V and 4 bases from J, with 9 bases between. The CDR3 loop is CASSDSAGATGELFF. The CDR3, as DNA: TGTGCCAGCAGTGACTCTGCGGGGGCCACCGGGGAGCTGTTTTTT.

V gene TRBV11-3 combines with J gene TRBJ2-5, with unresolved D. This CDR3 contains 15 residues. V dropped 5 bases and J dropped 2 bases, with 15 bases sitting between them. CDR1 SGHNT and CDR2 YENEEA come from the germline V gene. CDR3 nucleotides: TGTGCCAGCAGCCCCCGGTCGGGTATGCAAGAGACCCAGTACTTC. This codes for CASSPRSGMQETQYF.

V usage is TRBV19 and J usage is TRBJ1-6, with D possibly being TRBD1 (6 bases). V gave up 3 bases and J gave up 9 bases, with 15 bases separating them. The CDR3 has 15 residues. Germline CDR1 and CDR2: LNHDA and SQIVND (reference sequence). DNA of the CDR3: TGTGCCAGTAGTATGCCAGCAGGGGTAGGTTCACCCCTCCACTTT. This encodes CASSMPAGVGSPLHF.

The chain has TRBV10-3 and TRBJ2-7, with D unresolved. The CDR3 sequence is 15 residues long. Germline V gene data show CDR1 as ENHRY and CDR2 as SYGVKD. V lost 4 bases and J 3 bases, leaving 16 bases between the germline ends. CDR3: CAISVADVGGYEQYF. The CDR3 bases are TGTGCCATCAGTGTCGCCGACGTCGGCGGCTACGAGCAGTACTTC.